This TCR beta chain was retrieved from a study of spatial heterogeneity in lung cancer. Points from the study as a whole: Counts that tracked tumor mutation counts were those of expanded intratumoral alpha and beta TCRs.

The time point here: sample taken at primary tumor resection. TCRdb reprocessed the 5' RACE reads with MiXCR, giving one entry per CDR3 protein. Among over 10,000 distinct CDR3 sequences listed, 4% to 6% were seen once. Ten or more counts support this clonotype. Its antigen is currently unknown. The CDR3 loop spans 15 amino acids. V gave up 4 bases and J gave up 0 bases, with 13 bases separating them. Germline lookup yields CDR1 DFQATT and CDR2 SNEGSKA (reference sequence). This specimen consisted of lung tumor tissue, obtained at surgery. This chain connects TRBV20-1 to TRBJ1-5; maybe TRBD1 (6 bases). This clonotype was sampled from a male donor with early-stage non-small cell lung cancer. Here the CDR3 reads CSATPDRYSNQPQHF. For the CDR3, the DNA is TGCAGTGCTACCCCCGACAGGTATAGCAATCAGCCCCAGCATTTT.